The rows below give T cell receptor beta chains drawn from one sample of a study of Graves' ophthalmopathy and Graves' hyperthyroidism. MiXCR was run by TCRdb on the multiplex PCR reads, yielding one entry per CDR3 protein. The sample consists of some 390,000 distinct CDR3 sequences, around 19% of them appearing once. The sequenced sample was peripheral blood. The receptors come from a young woman with Graves' ophthalmopathy. Both conserved end residues are trimmed from each CDR3.

TRBV20-1,TRBJ1-1,SARGPGSHTEAF
TRBV7-3,TRBJ2-2,ASSGATGELF
TRBV28,TRBJ2-7,ASSFRDQGFYEQY
TRBV6-1,TRBJ1-5,ASSGWTGSYQPQH
TRBV3-1,TRBJ1-1,ASRAQTNTEAF
TRBV6-2/TRBV6-3,TRBJ1-1,ASTHGMSTEAF
TRBV14,TRBJ2-7,ASSQAPPGSHYEQY
TRBV27,TRBJ1-6,ASSLEGPFNSPLH
TRBV28,TRBJ2-5,ASTEGAEETQY
TRBV29-1,TRBJ1-1,SVRYWDREAF
TRBV28,TRBJ2-7,ASSSYQGVAYEQY
TRBV30,TRBJ1-3,AWSVSTGTFTGNTIY
TRBV6-2/TRBV6-3,TRBJ2-7,ASKLTYEQY
TRBV20-1,TRBJ2-2,SARDSDTGDTGGLF
TRBV25-1,TRBJ2-7,ASSDDRFYEQY
TRBV5-4,TRBJ2-2,ASSLRDSGGRDTGELF
TRBV18,TRBJ1-2,ASSRGQATYGYT
TRBV9,TRBJ1-3,ASSFSQGAGNTIY
TRBV6-5,TRBJ2-2,ASNLPARATGELF
TRBV2,TRBJ2-2,ASIGRGRNTGELF
TRBV12-3/TRBV12-4,TRBJ2-7,ASSTREALTYEQY
TRBV6-5,TRBJ2-7,ASSYSWTGLTYEQY
TRBV29-1,TRBJ2-7,SVRRDTYEQY
TRBV6-5,TRBJ1-5,ASSSTTRRQGGQPQH
TRBV6-1,TRBJ2-7,ASTSNWRDEQY
TRBV15,TRBJ2-5,ATSRGVTGGQY
TRBV11-2,TRBJ2-7,ASSLDAGGWGSCEQY
TRBV19,TRBJ1-2,ASTPYRDGIYGYT
TRBV12-3/TRBV12-4,TRBJ2-7,ASSFQAGDSYEQY
TRBV27,TRBJ2-6,ASLGANVLT
TRBV11-2,TRBJ2-5,ASSPYPSGSRKETQY
TRBV27,TRBJ2-5,ASSLRFQNQETQY
TRBV11-2,TRBJ2-3,ASSLGDYFSTDTQY
TRBV28,TRBJ2-6,ASSSGTGISGANVLT
TRBV7-2,TRBJ1-3,ASSTASGNTIY
TRBV7-9,TRBJ1-1,ASSPVGSLGTEAF
TRBV29-1,TRBJ1-1,SVEGEWAAEAS
TRBV28,TRBJ2-7,ASSPPPGTKAYEQY
TRBV28,TRBJ2-7,ASSSPMGLAGYEQY
TRBV30,TRBJ1-1,AWSTRQDGGAF
TRBV7-9,TRBJ2-5,ASSSGETQY
TRBV11-2,TRBJ2-7,ASQFRLGIGSTEQY
TRBV6-1,TRBJ2-7,ASSHGVAAFGYEQY
TRBV6-2/TRBV6-3,TRBJ2-7,ASSWGTEQY
TRBV12-3/TRBV12-4,TRBJ1-2,ASSLRDIEVGGYT
TRBV27,TRBJ1-3,ASARERGGTIY
TRBV2,TRBJ1-6,ASSGGQGSRNSPLH
TRBV6-1,TRBJ1-1,ASILDRGLSEAF
TRBV2,TRBJ2-7,ASRQDRDRGYEQY
TRBV20-1,TRBJ2-7,SALGTGNGYEQY
TRBV28,TRBJ2-5,ASSYTGASETQY
TRBV7-3,TRBJ2-7,ASSLGLAGAINEQY